This T cell receptor beta chain was found in a study of a mutant IDH1 vaccine in newly diagnosed glioma. As for the study in general: Across weeks 1, 3, 5, 7, 11, 15, 19 and 23, patients received a vaccination each time, eight in all.

The CDR3 has 16 amino acids. V shed 5 bases, J shed 4 bases, and the junction held 13 bases outside the gene matches. The germline V gene encodes CDR1 SGHVS and CDR2 FQNEAQ. Time point meaning: week 23, last vaccination. Every vaccine dose comprised 300 ug of mutant IDH1 20-mer peptide plus topical imiquimod. About this clone: The antigen is undetermined.

The assay was immunoSEQ multiplex PCR, and TCRdb's table has in-frame clones only and misses some. This table holds tens of thousands of clones, about 80% found once. Here the sequenced sample was PBMCs, taken from a glioma patient whose treatment included an IDH1 peptide vaccine. The TCR originated in a man younger than 35 with glioma. V usage is TRBV7-8 and J usage is TRBJ1-1; 7 nucleotides align to TRBD1. CDR3 residues: CASSLTRTGVITEAFF. The CDR3 bases are TGTGCCAGCAGCCTCACCCGTACAGGGGTTATCACTGAAGCTTTCTTT.